Presented here are 31 T cell receptor beta chains from one specimen sequenced in a study of beta chain features in type 1 diabetes. The sequenced template was cDNA made from the entire isolated RNA. Method: immunoSEQ multiplex PCR; TCRdb's copy keeps in-frame clones and lacks some. The table shows some 250,000 clones, with around 14% occurring only once. General study results and limits: TCRB CDR3s were moderately but significantly shorter in Type 1 diabetes patients in all four CD4+ subsets.

Their recognized antigens are unknown. Sample: naive CD4+ T cells from blood. The receptors originated from a man aged 30 to 45 with type 1 diabetes.

This clone was counted only a few times. This chain links TRBV15 with TRBJ1-1; D unclear. In germline, CDR1 is LNHNV, CDR2 YYDKDF (reference sequence). The CDR3 runs to 14 residues. Trimming pared 0 bases from V and 1 base from J, leaving 6 bases between. The CDR3, as DNA: TGTGCCACCAGCAGAGATAGTACGAACACTGAAGCTTTCTTT. Its translation: CATSRDSTNTEAFF.

The V call is TRBV5-4, the J call TRBJ1-1, with D possibly matching TRBD1 (6 bases). Germline V gene sequence: CDR1 SGHNT, CDR2 YYREEE (reference sequence). The CDR3 extends over 16 amino acids. V shed 3 bases and J shed 8 bases, with 23 bases lying between them. CDR3 sequence reads: CASSSRGQRFGIEAFF. Here the CDR3 DNA reads TGTGCCAGCAGCTCCCGAGGACAGCGCTTTGGGATCGAAGCTTTCTTT. Filled out from reference TRBV5-4 and TRBJ1-1, the complete variable domain reads ETGVTQSPTHLIKTRGQQVTLRCSSQSGHNTVSWYQQALGQGPQFIFQYYREEENGRGNFPPRFSGLQFPNYSSELNVNALELDDSALYLCASSSRGQRFGIEAFFGQGTRLTVV.

The rearrangement uses TRBV29-1 and TRBJ2-7; TRBD1 matches at 11 bases. The ends lost 7 bases at V and 5 bases at J; junction bases unmatched: 10. CDR3 length: 14 amino acids. Germline loops: CDR1 SQVTM, CDR2 ANQGSEA. The CDR3 region is CSARTGGAVDEQYF. The DNA for the CDR3 is TGCAGCGCACGGACAGGGGGCGCGGTCGACGAGCAGTACTTC.

The J gene is TRBJ1-1, the V gene TRBV5-1; 9 bases are shared with TRBD1. J was trimmed by 5 bases and V by 3 bases; bases with no gene match: 5. The CDR3 runs to 14 residues. Germline loops: CDR1 SGHRS, CDR2 YFSETQ. As DNA, the CDR3 is TGCGCCAGCAGCTGGGGACAGGGTAAAACTGAAGCTTTCTTT. This gives the protein CASSWGQGKTEAFF.

The gene calls are TRBV6-5 and TRBJ2-7; a possible D gene is TRBD1 (5 bases). Germline CDR1 is MNHEY and CDR2 is SVGAGI. The CDR3 spans 15 residues. The V end was cut by 3 bases, the J end by 4 bases, with 16 bases between. CDR3: CASSYGTGVLYEQYF. The CDR3 nucleotides read TGTGCCAGCAGTTATGGTACAGGTGTCCTGTACGAGCAGTACTTC.

In its sample, this clone was seen a few times. The chain carries TRBV2 and TRBJ1-1, with D tentatively TRBD1 (5 bases). This CDR3 is 12 amino acids long. Germline V CDR1 and CDR2: SNHLY, FYNNEI. With 8 bases removed from V and 4 bases from J, the gap between germline ends came to 11 bases. The CDR3 region has the DNA TGTGCCAGCGGCAGGGTAGGCACTGAAGCTTTCTTT. Its protein product is CASGRVGTEAFF.

The chain is built from TRBV19 and TRBJ2-7, with 11 bases aligning to TRBD2. J lost 3 bases, V lost 3 bases, and 10 bases had no gene match. The CDR3 has 17 amino acids. Germline loops: CDR1 LNHDA, CDR2 SQIVND (reference sequence). CDR3 residues: CASSMRGASGRLYEQYF. The DNA for the CDR3 is TGTGCCAGTAGTATGAGAGGGGCTAGCGGGAGGCTCTACGAGCAGTACTTC.

This clone has only a few counts. The chain joins TRBV30 to TRBJ1-5; D is perhaps TRBD1 (5 bases). In germline, CDR1 is GTSNPN, CDR2 SVGIG (reference sequence). Trimming cost V 4 bases and J 3 bases, with 13 bases left between them. The CDR3 extends over 14 amino acids. In nucleotides, the CDR3 is TGTGCCTGGACCCCCGGGGGGTACAATCAGCCCCAGCATTTT. Translated: CAWTPGGYNQPQHF.

The chain recombines TRBV7-9 with TRBJ2-1; 7 nucleotides line up with TRBD1. CDR3 length equals 15 residues. J lost 4 bases, V lost 1 base, and 4 bases had no gene match. Germline lookup yields CDR1 SEHNR and CDR2 FQNEAQ (reference sequence). The CDR3 sequence: CASSLGRGRYNEQFF. CDR3 nucleotide sequence: TGTGCCAGCAGCTTAGGTAGGGGGCGATACAATGAGCAGTTCTTC. The whole variable domain, remainder taken from reference TRBV7-9 and TRBJ2-1, is DTGVSQNPRHKITKRGQNVTFRCDPISEHNRLYWYRQTLGQGPEFLTYFQNEAQLEKSRLLSDRFSAERPKGSFSTLEIQRTEQGDSAMYLCASSLGRGRYNEQFFGPGTRLTVL.

This clone came up a few times. V is TRBV5-1 and J is TRBJ2-3, with 10 bases identical to TRBD1. Germline assignment: CDR1 SGHRS and CDR2 YFSETQ. With 7 bases clipped from V and 6 bases from J, the junction kept 11 bases outside the gene matches. This CDR3 spans 15 amino acids. CDR3 loop: CASARGQGQVDTQYF. As DNA, the CDR3 is TGCGCCAGCGCCAGGGGACAGGGGCAGGTCGATACGCAGTATTTT. Full variable domain (rest looked up from reference TRBV5-1 and TRBJ2-3): KAGVTQTPRYLIKTRGQQVTLSCSPISGHRSVSWYQQTPGQGLQFLFEYFSETQRNKGNFPGRFSGRQFSNSRSEMNVSTLELGDSALYLCASARGQGQVDTQYFGPGTRLTVL.

V usage is TRBV2 and J usage is TRBJ2-5; no firm D call. This CDR3 region has 10 residues. The V end lost 7 bases, the J end lost 3 bases, and 3 bases lay between the germline ends. CDR1 is SNHLY, CDR2 FYNNEI, per germline. The CDR3 DNA follows: TGTGCCAGCACCGAAGAGACCCAGTACTTC. Its translation is CASTEETQYF.

The sample holds a few counts of this clone. This chain joins TRBV11-2 and TRBJ2-7; D may be TRBD1 (7 bases). V lost 0 bases and J 2 bases, leaving 14 bases between the germline ends. The CDR3 consists of 16 residues. Looked up from germline, CDR1 is SGHAT and CDR2 is FQNNGV. CDR3 bases: TGTGCCAGCAGCTTAGATCTTGCGGGACAGACCTACGAGCAGTACTTC. It yields the protein CASSLDLAGQTYEQYF.

V and J are TRBV18 and TRBJ1-2; the D is unclear. There are 13 residues in the CDR3. Germline V gene sequence: CDR1 KGHSH, CDR2 LQKENI. The germline V and J ends were trimmed by 3 bases and 8 bases, with 13 bases remaining between them. In DNA form, the CDR3 reads TGTGCCAGCTCACCTCAACCAGAGGAGGGCTACACCTTC. Its protein is CASSPQPEEGYTF.

The genes are TRBV29-1 and TRBJ1-2; D might be TRBD1 (6 bases). This CDR3 is 14 amino acids long. Germline V gene sequence: CDR1 SQVTM, CDR2 ANQGSEA. V shed 4 bases and J shed 2 bases, with 14 bases lying between them. CDR3 coding DNA: TGCAGCGTTGGGGAAGGGGGGGGCAACTATGGCTACACCTTC. Translated, it gives CSVGEGGGNYGYTF.

This clone was seen more than once but under ten times. The CDR3 sequence: CASRRSPSNEQFF. The DNA of the CDR3 is TGTGCCAGCAGGCGGAGCCCCAGCAATGAGCAGTTCTTC. The rearrangement links TRBV25-1 to TRBJ2-1, with D unclear. CDR1 and CDR2 (germline): MGHDK, SYGVNS. The CDR3 runs to 13 residues. The V and J ends lost 6 bases and 6 bases respectively, with 12 bases between them. Looking up the rest from reference TRBV25-1 and TRBJ2-1 gives the full variable domain: EADIYQTPRYLVIGTGKKITLECSQTMGHDKMYWYQQDPGMELHLIHYSYGVNSTEKGDLSSESTVSRIRTEHFPLTLESARPSHTSQYLCASRRSPSNEQFFGPGTRLTVL.

The chain carries TRBV5-1 and TRBJ2-5; a possible D gene is TRBD2 (5 bases). Trimming shortened V by 6 bases and J by 0 bases, and 15 bases separated the two germline ends. This CDR3 is 15 amino acids long. CDR1 and CDR2 (germline): SGHRS, YFSETQ. Written as DNA, the CDR3 is TGCGCCAGCATGGCGGGCGGGCAGTACCAAGAGACCCAGTACTTC. Translation: CASMAGGQYQETQYF.

This chain connects TRBV19 to TRBJ1-1, with 8 bases fitting TRBD1. CDR1 and CDR2 (germline): LNHDA, SQIVND (reference sequence). The CDR3 is 13 residues long. The V gene end was trimmed by 5 bases and the J gene end by 5 bases; junction bases not matched to a gene: 4. The CDR3 sequence is CASSVDRGTEAFF. CDR3 nucleotides: TGTGCCAGTAGTGTTGACAGGGGAACTGAAGCTTTCTTT.

This clone was counted a few times. The V gene is TRBV7-2, the J gene TRBJ1-1; D perhaps matches TRBD1 (6 bases). Germline-derived CDR1 and CDR2 are SGHTA and FQGNSA. The length of the CDR3 is 14 residues. The V end was cut by 5 bases, the J end by 1 base, with 11 bases between. The chain's CDR3 is CASSNGGANTEAFF. In DNA, the CDR3 is TGTGCCAGCAGCAACGGGGGGGCGAACACTGAAGCTTTCTTT.

Here the CDR3 DNA reads TGTGCCAGCAGTTTTCTGCCGCAGCGGGGGGGCAATGAGCAGTTCTTC. Translating it yields CASSFLPQRGGNEQFF. The chain has TRBV27 and TRBJ2-1, with 10 bases fitting TRBD2. The CDR3 totals 16 residues. The germline gives CDR1 MNHEY, CDR2 SMNVEV (reference sequence). Germline trimming cut 3 bases from V and 6 bases from J; bases unmatched to any gene: 8.

The J gene is TRBJ1-2, the V gene TRBV4-1; TRBD1 might be the D (5 bases). V was pared by 1 base and J by 4 bases, with 7 bases between. The CDR3 has 13 amino acids. Germline lookup yields CDR1 MGHRA and CDR2 YSYEKL. For the CDR3, the DNA is TGCGCCAGCAGCCAAGCGGGGGGCTATGGCTACACCTTC. Translated: CASSQAGGYGYTF.

This clone came up a few times. The rearrangement joins TRBV14 to TRBJ2-1, with D possibly matching TRBD1 (6 bases). The length of the CDR3 is 13 residues. The germline V gene encodes CDR1 SGHDN and CDR2 FVKESK. Deletions cut 2 bases from V and 9 bases from J, with 11 bases between. The CDR3 here is CASSQNREGEQFF. CDR3 bases: TGTGCCAGCAGCCAAAACAGGGAAGGTGAGCAGTTCTTC.

This chain connects TRBV5-4 to TRBJ2-3; unclear D gene. The germline CDR1 and CDR2 sequences are SGHNT and YYREEE (reference sequence). V lost 2 bases and J lost 4, with 5 bases in between. This CDR3 region has 12 residues. CDR3 protein: CASSFSSDTQYF. In DNA, the CDR3 is TGTGCCAGCAGCTTTTCCTCAGATACGCAGTATTTT.

The V and J genes are TRBV11-2 and TRBJ1-2, with 7 bases identical to TRBD1. In germline, CDR1 is SGHAT, CDR2 FQNNGV. The CDR3 runs 15 residues. The trim removed 0 bases at V and 4 bases at J, leaving 5 bases unmatched. CDR3 coding DNA: TGTGCCAGCAGCTTAGATCTCGACAGGGCCTATGGCTACACCTTC. Translated: CASSLDLDRAYGYTF.

The chain has TRBV29-1 and TRBJ1-2; perhaps TRBD1 as D (5 bases). Trimming took off 7 bases at V and 3 bases at J, with 12 bases between the two ends. The CDR3 consists of 12 residues. Germline assignment: CDR1 SQVTM and CDR2 ANQGSEA. The CDR3 here is CSAAGGHYGYTF. In nucleotides, the CDR3 is TGCAGCGCGGCCGGGGGACACTATGGCTACACCTTC.

The chain carries TRBV19 and TRBJ2-1; D possibly corresponds to TRBD1 (6 bases). The CDR3 is 16 residues long. The ends were cut back, 5 bases at V and 6 bases at J, with 20 bases in the middle. Germline V gene lookup returns CDR1 LNHDA and CDR2 SQIVND (reference sequence). The CDR3 DNA follows: TGTGCCAGTAGTGTGATAACAGGGCTATCTAGCAATGAGCAGTTCTTC. Translated, it gives CASSVITGLSSNEQFF.

V and J are TRBV5-1 and TRBJ2-3, with TRBD1 as a possible D gene (6 bases). CDR1 and CDR2 (germline): SGHRS, YFSETQ. Trimming took off 3 bases at V and 3 bases at J, with 14 bases between the two ends. The CDR3 is 15 residues long. CDR3 residues: CASSWGLGDTDTQYF. The CDR3 DNA is TGCGCCAGCAGCTGGGGGCTAGGAGATACAGATACGCAGTATTTT.

This clone has ten or more counts. The chain uses TRBV6-6 and TRBJ1-1, with 8 bases lining up with TRBD1. The CDR3 sequence is 14 residues long. Unmatched junction bases numbered 6, after V lost 5 bases and J lost 4 bases. The germline gives CDR1 MNHNY, CDR2 SVGAGI (reference sequence). The CDR3 loop is CASSRGQGGTEAFF. CDR3 nucleotide sequence: TGTGCCAGCAGTCGAGGACAGGGTGGCACTGAAGCTTTCTTT.

In this sample, this clone turned up a few times. This chain connects TRBV30 to TRBJ1-2; D might be TRBD1 (6 bases). The CDR3 has 12 amino acids. The germline CDR1 and CDR2 sequences are GTSNPN and SVGIG (reference sequence). V was shortened by 4 bases and J by 8 bases, with 14 bases between the two germline ends. CDR3 region: CAWMTGPRGYTF. CDR3 bases: TGTGCCTGGATGACAGGCCCTAGGGGCTACACCTTC.

The V call is TRBV7-9, the J call TRBJ1-1; 8 bases fit TRBD1. V gave up 4 bases and J gave up 2 bases; unmatched junction bases: 6. Germline V gene sequence: CDR1 SEHNR, CDR2 FQNEAQ (reference sequence). There are 15 residues in the CDR3. CDR3: CASSSRDRGNTEAFF. Written as DNA, the CDR3 is TGTGCCAGCAGCTCAAGAGACAGGGGAAACACTGAAGCTTTCTTT.

A few counts support this clone. At the DNA level, this CDR3 is encoded by other sequences in the same sample as well. The V gene is TRBV9, the J gene TRBJ2-1; 10 positions match TRBD2. V shed 0 bases and J 3 bases; nucleotides not matched to a gene: 0. Per germline, CDR1 SGDLS and CDR2 YYNGEE. The CDR3 is 15 amino acids. The CDR3 bases are TGTGCCAGCAGCGTAGGGACTAGCGGCTACAATGAGCAGTTCTTC. It is translated as CASSVGTSGYNEQFF.

This clone was detected only a few times. This chain links TRBV6-6 with TRBJ2-7, with 7 bases fitting TRBD1. V lost 4 bases, J lost 3 bases, and 12 bases stayed unmatched. CDR1 MNHNY and CDR2 SVGAGI come from the germline V gene (reference sequence). The CDR3 has 16 amino acids. The CDR3 spells CASSSSQTGFDYEQYF. The CDR3 bases are TGTGCCAGCAGTTCCTCTCAGACAGGGTTCGACTACGAGCAGTACTTC.